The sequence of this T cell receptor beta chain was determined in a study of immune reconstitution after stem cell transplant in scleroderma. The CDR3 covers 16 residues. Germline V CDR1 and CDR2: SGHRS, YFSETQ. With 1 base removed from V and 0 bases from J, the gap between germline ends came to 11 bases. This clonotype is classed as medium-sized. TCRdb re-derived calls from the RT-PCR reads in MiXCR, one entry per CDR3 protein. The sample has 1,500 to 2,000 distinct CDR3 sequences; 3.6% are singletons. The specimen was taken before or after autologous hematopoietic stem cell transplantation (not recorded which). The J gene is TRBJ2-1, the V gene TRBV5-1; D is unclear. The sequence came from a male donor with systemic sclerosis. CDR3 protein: CASSLTPKSSYNEQFF. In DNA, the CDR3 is TGCGCCAGCAGCTTGACTCCGAAGAGCTCCTACAATGAGCAGTTCTTC.